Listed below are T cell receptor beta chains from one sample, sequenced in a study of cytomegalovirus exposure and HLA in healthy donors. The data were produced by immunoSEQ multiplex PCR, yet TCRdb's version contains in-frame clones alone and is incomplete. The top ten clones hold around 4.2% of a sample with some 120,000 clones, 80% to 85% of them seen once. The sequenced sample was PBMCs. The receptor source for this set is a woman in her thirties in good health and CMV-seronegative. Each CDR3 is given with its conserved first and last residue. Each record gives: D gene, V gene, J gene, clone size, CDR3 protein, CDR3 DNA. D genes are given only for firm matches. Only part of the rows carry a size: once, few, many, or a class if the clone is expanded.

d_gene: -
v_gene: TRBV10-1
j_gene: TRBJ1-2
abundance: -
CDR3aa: CASSEGHNYGYTF
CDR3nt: TGCGCCAGCAGTGAGGGACATAACTATGGCTACACCTTC

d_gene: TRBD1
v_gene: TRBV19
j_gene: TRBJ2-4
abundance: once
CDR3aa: CASSIGTGGSAAKNIQYF
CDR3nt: TGTGCGAGTAGTATTGGGACAGGGGGCTCCGCAGCCAAAAACATTCAGTACTTC

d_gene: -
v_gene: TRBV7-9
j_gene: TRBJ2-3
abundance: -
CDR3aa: CASSSTGYREADTQYF
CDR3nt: TGTGCCAGCAGCTCTACGGGATACAGGGAAGCAGATACGCAGTATTTT

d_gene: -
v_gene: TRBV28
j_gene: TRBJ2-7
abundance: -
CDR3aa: CASSLEGRGNPEQYF
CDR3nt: TGTGCCAGCAGTTTAGAGGGCAGGGGTAATCCCGAGCAGTACTTC

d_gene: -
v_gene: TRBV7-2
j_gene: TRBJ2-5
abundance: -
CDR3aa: CASSLAGAGVGSQETQYF
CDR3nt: TGTGCCAGCAGCTTAGCGGGGGCGGGAGTGGGGAGTCAAGAGACCCAGTACTTC

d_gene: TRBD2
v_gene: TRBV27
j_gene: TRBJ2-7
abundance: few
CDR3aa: CASSLSTLAGGSYEQYF
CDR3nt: TGTGCCAGCAGTTTATCGACACTAGCGGGAGGATCCTACGAGCAGTACTTC

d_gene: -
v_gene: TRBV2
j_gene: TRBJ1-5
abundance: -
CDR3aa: CASKRQENQPQHF
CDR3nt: TGTGCCAGCAAAAGGCAGGAAAATCAGCCCCAGCATTTT

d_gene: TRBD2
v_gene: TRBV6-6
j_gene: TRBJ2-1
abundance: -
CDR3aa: CASSYGGRGGNEQFF
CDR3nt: TGTGCCAGCAGTTACGGCGGGAGGGGAGGCAATGAGCAGTTCTTC

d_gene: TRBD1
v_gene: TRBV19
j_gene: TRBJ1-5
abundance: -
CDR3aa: CATGQGTQPQHF
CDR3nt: TGTGCCACGGGACAGGGGACTCAGCCCCAGCATTTT

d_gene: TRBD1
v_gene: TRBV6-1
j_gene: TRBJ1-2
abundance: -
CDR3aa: CASSVQGVDYGYTF
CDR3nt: TGTGCCAGCAGTGTCCAGGGGGTAGACTATGGCTACACCTTC

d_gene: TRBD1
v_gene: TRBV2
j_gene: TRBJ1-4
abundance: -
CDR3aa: CARGGRDGEKLFF
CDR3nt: TGTGCCAGAGGGGGCAGGGACGGCGAAAAACTGTTTTTT

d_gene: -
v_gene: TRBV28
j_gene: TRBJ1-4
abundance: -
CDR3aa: CASSEGGRVSEKLFF
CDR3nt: TGTGCCAGCAGTGAAGGAGGACGGGTTAGTGAAAAACTGTTTTTT

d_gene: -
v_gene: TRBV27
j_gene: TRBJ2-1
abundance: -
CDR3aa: CASSLEVSSVNEQFF
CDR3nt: TGTGCCAGCAGTTTAGAGGTTAGTTCGGTCAATGAGCAGTTCTTC

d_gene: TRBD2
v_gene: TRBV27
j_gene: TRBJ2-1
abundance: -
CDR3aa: CASSSTGTSGLNEQFF
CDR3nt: TGTGCCAGCAGTAGTACCGGGACTAGCGGTCTCAATGAGCAGTTCTTC

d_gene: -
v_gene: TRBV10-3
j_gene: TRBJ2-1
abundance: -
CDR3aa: CAISESNVGRGNEQFF
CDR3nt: TGTGCCATCAGTGAGTCTAACGTAGGGCGGGGCAATGAGCAGTTCTTC

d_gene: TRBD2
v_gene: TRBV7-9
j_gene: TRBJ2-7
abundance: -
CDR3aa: CASSSTSGSREQYF
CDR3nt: TGTGCCAGCAGCTCAACTAGCGGGAGTCGGGAGCAGTACTTC

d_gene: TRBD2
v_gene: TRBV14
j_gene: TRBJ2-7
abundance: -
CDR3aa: CASSRPLAGKKREQYF
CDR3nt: TGTGCCAGCAGCCGCCCACTAGCGGGAAAGAAGCGCGAGCAGTACTTC